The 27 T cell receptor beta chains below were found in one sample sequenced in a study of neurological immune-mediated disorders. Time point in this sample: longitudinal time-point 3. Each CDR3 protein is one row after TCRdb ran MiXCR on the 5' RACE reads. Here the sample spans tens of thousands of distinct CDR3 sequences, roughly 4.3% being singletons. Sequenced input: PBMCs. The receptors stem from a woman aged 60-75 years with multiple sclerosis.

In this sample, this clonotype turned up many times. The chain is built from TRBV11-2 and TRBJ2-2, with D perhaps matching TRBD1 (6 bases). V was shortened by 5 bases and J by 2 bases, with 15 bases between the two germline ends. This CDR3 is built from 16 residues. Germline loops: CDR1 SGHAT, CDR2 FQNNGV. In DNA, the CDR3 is TGTGCCAGCAGCCTAGGATGGACAGCCAACACCGGGGAGCTGTTTTTT. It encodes CASSLGWTANTGELFF.

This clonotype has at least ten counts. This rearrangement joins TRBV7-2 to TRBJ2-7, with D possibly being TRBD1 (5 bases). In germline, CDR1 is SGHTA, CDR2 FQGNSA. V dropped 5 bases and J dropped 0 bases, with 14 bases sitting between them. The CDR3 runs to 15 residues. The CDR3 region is CASSLYLTVSYEQYF. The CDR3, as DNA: TGTGCCAGCAGCCTTTACCTGACAGTCTCCTACGAGCAGTACTTC.

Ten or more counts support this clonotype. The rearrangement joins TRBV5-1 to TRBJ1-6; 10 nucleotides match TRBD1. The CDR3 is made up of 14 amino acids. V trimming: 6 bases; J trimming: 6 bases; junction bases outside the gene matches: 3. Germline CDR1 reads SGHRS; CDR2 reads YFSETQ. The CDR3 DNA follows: TGCGCCAGCACCTGGGACAGGGGTAATTCACCCCTCCACTTT. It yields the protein CASTWDRGNSPLHF. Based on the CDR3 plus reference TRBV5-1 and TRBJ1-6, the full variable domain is KAGVTQTPRYLIKTRGQQVTLSCSPISGHRSVSWYQQTPGQGLQFLFEYFSETQRNKGNFPGRFSGRQFSNSRSEMNVSTLELGDSALYLCASTWDRGNSPLHFGNGTRLTVT.

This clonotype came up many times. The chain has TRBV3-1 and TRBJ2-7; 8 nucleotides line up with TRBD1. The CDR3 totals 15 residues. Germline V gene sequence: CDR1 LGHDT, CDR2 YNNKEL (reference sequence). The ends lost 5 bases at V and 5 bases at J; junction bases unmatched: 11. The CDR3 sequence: CASSGQGAIGNEQYF. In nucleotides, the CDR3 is TGTGCCAGCAGCGGTCAGGGGGCGATCGGAAACGAGCAGTACTTC.

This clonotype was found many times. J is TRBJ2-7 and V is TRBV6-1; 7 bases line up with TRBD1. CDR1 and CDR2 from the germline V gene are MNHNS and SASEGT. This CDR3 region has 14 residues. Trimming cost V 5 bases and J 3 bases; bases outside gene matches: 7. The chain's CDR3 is CASSLQGSLYEQYF. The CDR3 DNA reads TGTGCCAGCAGTCTACAGGGGAGCCTCTACGAGCAGTACTTC.

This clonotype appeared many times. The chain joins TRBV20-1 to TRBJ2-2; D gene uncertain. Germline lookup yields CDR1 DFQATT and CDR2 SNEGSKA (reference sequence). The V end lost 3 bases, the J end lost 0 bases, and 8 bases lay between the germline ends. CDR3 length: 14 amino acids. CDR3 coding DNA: TGCAGTGCTAGGCCGAACGCGAACACCGGGGAGCTGTTTTTT. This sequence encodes CSARPNANTGELFF.

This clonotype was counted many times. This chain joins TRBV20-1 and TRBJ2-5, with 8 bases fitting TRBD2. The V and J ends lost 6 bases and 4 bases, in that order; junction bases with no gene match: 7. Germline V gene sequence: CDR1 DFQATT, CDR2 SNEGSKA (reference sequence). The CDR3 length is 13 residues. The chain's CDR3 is CSAGGSGGETQYF. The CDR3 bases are TGCAGTGCCGGGGGAAGCGGGGGAGAGACCCAGTACTTC.

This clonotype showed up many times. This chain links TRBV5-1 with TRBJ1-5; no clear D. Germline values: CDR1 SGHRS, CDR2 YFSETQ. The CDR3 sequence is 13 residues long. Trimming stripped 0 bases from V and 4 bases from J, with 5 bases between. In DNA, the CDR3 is TGCGCCAGCAGCTTGGCGCAAAATCAGCCCCAGCATTTT. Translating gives CASSLAQNQPQHF.

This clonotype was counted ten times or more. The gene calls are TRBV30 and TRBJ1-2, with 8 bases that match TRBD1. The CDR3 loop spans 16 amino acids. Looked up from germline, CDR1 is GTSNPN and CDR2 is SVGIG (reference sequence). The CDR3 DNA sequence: TGTGTCAAAGGGTCCTTTGGGACAGGAACTAACTATGGCTACACCTTC. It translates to CVKGSFGTGTNYGYTF.

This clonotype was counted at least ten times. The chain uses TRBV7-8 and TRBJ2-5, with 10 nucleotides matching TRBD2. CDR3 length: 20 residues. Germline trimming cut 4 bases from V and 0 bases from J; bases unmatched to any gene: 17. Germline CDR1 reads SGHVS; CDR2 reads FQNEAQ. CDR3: CASSSLLGTSGADDQETQYF. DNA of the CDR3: TGTGCCAGCAGCTCCCTTTTGGGTACTAGCGGGGCCGATGACCAAGAGACCCAGTACTTC.

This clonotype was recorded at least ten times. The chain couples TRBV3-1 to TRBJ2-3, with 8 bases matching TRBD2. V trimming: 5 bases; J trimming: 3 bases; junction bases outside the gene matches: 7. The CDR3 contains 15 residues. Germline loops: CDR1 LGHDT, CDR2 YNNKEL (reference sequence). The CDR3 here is CASSGTGTRTDTQYF. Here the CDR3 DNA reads TGTGCCAGCAGCGGTACCGGGACTAGGACAGATACGCAGTATTTT.

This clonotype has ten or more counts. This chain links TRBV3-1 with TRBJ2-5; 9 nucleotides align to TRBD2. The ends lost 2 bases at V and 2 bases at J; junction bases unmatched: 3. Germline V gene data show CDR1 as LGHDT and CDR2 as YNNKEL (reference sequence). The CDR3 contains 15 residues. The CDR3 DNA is TGTGCCAGCAGCCAATCTAGCGGGATGCAAGAGACCCAGTACTTC. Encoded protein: CASSQSSGMQETQYF.

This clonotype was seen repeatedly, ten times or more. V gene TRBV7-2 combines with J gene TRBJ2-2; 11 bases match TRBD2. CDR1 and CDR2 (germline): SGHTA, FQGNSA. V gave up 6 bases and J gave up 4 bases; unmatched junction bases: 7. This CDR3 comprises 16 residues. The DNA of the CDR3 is TGTGCCAGCAGATCCGGGACTAGCGGCGCCACCGGGGAGCTGTTTTTT. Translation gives CASRSGTSGATGELFF. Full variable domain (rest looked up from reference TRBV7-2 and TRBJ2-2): GAGVSQSPSNKVTEKGKDVELRCDPISGHTALYWYRQSLGQGLEFLIYFQGNSAPDKSGLPSDRFSAERTGGSVSTLTIQRTQQEDSAVYLCASRSGTSGATGELFFGEGSRLTVL.

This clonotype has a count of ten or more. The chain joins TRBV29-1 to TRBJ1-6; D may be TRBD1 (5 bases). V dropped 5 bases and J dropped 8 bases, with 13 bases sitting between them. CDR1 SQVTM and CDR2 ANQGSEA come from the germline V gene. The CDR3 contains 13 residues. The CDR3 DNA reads TGCAGCGTTCGGAGGGGATATGATTCACCCCTCCACTTT. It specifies CSVRRGYDSPLHF.

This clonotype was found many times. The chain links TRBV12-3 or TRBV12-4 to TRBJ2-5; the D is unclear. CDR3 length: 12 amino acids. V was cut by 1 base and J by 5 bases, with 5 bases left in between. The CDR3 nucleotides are TGTGCCAGCAGTTTAGTGTTGGAGACCCAGTACTTC. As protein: CASSLVLETQYF.

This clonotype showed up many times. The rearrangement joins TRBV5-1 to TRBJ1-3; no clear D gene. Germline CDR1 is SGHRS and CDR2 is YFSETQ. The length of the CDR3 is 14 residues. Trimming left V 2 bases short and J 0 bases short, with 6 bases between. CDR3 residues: CASSFGNSGNTIYF. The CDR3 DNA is TGCGCCAGCAGCTTCGGCAACTCTGGAAACACCATATATTTT.

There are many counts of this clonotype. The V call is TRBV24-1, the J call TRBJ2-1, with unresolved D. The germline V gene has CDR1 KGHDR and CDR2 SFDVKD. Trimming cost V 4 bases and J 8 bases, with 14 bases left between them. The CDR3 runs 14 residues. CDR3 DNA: TGTGCCACCAGTGACGCAGGCGGTTACGATGAGCAGTTCTTC. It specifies CATSDAGGYDEQFF.

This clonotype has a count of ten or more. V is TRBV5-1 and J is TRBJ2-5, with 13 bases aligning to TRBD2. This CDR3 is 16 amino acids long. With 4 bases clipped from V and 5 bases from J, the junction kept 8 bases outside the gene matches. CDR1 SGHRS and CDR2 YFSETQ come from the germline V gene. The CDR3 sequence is CASSLGGLAGLETQYF. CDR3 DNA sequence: TGCGCCAGCAGCCTCGGGGGACTAGCGGGGCTCGAGACCCAGTACTTC.

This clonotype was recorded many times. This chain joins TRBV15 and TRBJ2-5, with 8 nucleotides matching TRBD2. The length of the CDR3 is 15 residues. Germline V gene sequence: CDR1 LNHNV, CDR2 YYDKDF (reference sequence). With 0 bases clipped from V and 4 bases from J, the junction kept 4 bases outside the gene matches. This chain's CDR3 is CATSREAGGPETQYF. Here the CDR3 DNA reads TGTGCCACCAGCAGAGAGGCGGGGGGTCCAGAGACCCAGTACTTC. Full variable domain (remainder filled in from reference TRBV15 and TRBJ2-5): DAMVIQNPRYQVTQFGKPVTLSCSQTLNHNVMYWYQQKSSQAPKLLFHYYDKDFNNEADTPDNFQSRRPNTSFCFLDIRSPGLGDTAMYLCATSREAGGPETQYFGPGTRLLVL.

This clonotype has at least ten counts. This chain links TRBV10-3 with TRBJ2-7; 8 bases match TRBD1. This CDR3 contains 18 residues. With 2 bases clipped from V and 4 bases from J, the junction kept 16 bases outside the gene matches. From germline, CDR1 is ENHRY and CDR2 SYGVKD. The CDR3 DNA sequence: TGTGCCATCAGTGAGGTGTCACTAAAGGGACAGGTACGGTACGAGCAGTACTTC. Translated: CAISEVSLKGQVRYEQYF.

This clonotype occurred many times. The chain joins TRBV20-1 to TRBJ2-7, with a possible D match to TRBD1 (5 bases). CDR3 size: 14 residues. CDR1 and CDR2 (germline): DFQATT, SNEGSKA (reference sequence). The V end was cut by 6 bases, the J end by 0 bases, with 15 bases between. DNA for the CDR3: TGCAGTGCCCCCGGAAGGGGCAACTCCTACGAGCAGTACTTC. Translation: CSAPGRGNSYEQYF.

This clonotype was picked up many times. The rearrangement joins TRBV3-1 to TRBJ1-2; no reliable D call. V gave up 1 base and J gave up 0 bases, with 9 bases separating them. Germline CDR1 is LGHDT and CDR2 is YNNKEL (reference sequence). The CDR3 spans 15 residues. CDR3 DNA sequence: TGTGCCAGCAGCCAAGCAACCCAAACTAACTATGGCTACACCTTC. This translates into CASSQATQTNYGYTF.

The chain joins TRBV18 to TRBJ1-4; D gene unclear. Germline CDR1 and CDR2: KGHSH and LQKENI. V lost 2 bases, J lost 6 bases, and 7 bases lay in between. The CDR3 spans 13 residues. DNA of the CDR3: TGTGCCAGCTCACCAGGGGTGGATGAAAAACTGTTTTTT. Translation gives CASSPGVDEKLFF.

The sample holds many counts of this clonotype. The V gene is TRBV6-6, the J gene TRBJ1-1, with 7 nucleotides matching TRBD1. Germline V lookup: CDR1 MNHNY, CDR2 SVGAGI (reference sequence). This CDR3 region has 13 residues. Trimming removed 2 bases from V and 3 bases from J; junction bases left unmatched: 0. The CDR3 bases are TGTGCCAGCAGTTACGACAGGGACACTGAAGCTTTCTTT. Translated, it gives CASSYDRDTEAFF.

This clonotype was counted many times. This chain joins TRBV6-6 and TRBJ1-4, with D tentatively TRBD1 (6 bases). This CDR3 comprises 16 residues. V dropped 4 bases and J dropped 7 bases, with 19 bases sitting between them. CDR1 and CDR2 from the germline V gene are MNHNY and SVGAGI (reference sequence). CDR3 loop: CASSSKYRDAREKLFF. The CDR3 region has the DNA TGTGCCAGCAGTTCGAAATACAGGGACGCGCGTGAAAAACTGTTTTTT.

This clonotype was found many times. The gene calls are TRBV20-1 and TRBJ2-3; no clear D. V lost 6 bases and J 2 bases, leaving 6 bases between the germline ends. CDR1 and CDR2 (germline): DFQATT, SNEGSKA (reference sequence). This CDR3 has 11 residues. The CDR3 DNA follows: TGCAGTGCAACCCACACAGATACGCAGTATTTT. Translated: CSATHTDTQYF.

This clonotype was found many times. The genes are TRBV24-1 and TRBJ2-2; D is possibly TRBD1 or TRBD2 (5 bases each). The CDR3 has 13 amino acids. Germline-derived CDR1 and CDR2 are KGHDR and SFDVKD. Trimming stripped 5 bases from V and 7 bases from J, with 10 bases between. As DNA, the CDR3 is TGTGCCACCAGTGGTGGGACCGTCGGGGAGCTGTTTTTT. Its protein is CATSGGTVGELFF.